The clone carrying this T cell receptor beta chain was counted many times. What it binds is not known. The sample comes from a study of identical twins. Study conclusions and caveats: The study reached conclusions through statistical analysis that was cross-sectional, not following the same donors. Modelling underestimated the level of out-of-frame TCR alpha sharing observed in monozygotic twins.

The CDR3 sequence is 13 residues long. V was clipped by 0 bases and J by 6 bases, with 11 bases between them. Germline lookup yields CDR1 SQVTM and CDR2 ANQGSEA. A universal primer site was created by template switching, with the cDNA bearing unique molecular identifiers. Using its own MiXCR run on the 5' RACE reads, TCRdb lists one record per CDR3 protein. This table has hundreds of thousands of distinct CDR3 sequences, around 8.3% appearing once. This sample also belongs to another study, concerning yellow fever vaccine responses in identical twins.

The receptor comes from a woman under 30 in good health. Sequenced sample: PBMCs. This chain joins TRBV29-1 and TRBJ2-5; no clear D gene. Written as DNA, the CDR3 is TGCAGCGTTGAAGATCCCGCCGCTAAGACCCAGTACTTC. This codes for CSVEDPAAKTQYF.